Listed here is a single T cell receptor (beta chain). The CDR3 length is 15 residues. Germline V gives CDR1 MNHNS, CDR2 SASEGT. Trimming removed 8 bases from V and 8 bases from J, with 22 bases in between. The sample is drawn from a study of shared clonotypes between healthy human individuals. Each sample came from a Caucasian adult donor living in Nashville, Tennessee. Tens of millions of PBMCs served as the genomic DNA source for unsorted samples. It was 250 to 350 ng DNA, around 30,000 T cell genomes, that went into each replicate PCR of unsorted PBMC. Sequenced by immunoSEQ multiplex PCR; TCRdb stores in-frame clones only, minus some. The sample carries some 530,000 clones, around four fifths recorded once.

Source material: PBMCs. The rearrangement joins TRBV6-1 to TRBJ2-1, with unresolved D. The TCR sequence derives from a woman between 40 and 50 years old in good health. Some clones in this sample may be carry-over from other donors' samples. The CDR3 spells CASVRMALSFHEQFF. DNA of the CDR3: TGTGCCAGCGTCCGAATGGCTTTAAGTTTCCATGAGCAGTTCTTC.